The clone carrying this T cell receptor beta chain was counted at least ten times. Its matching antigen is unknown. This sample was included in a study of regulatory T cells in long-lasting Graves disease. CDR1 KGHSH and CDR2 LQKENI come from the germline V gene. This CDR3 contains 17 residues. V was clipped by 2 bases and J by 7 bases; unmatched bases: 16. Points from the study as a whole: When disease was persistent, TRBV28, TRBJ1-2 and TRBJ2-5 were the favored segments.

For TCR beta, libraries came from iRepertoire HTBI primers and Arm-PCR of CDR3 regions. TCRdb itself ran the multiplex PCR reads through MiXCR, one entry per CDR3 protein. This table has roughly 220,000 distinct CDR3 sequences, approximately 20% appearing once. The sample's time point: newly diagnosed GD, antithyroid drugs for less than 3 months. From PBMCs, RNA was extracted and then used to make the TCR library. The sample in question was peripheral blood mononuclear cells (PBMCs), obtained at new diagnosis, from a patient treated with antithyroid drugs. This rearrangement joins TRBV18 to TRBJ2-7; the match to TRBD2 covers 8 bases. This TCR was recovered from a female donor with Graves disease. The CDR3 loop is CASSPRVDSGGPGEQYF. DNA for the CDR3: TGTGCCAGCTCACCAAGGGTCGATTCGGGAGGGCCGGGGGAGCAGTACTTC.